A selection of T cell receptor beta chains follows, all from one sample in a study of blood T cell repertoires in COVID-19. The repertoire was sequenced with immunoSEQ multiplex PCR; TCRdb's copy has only in-frame clones and lacks some. The sample holds some 160,000 clones, more than 70% seen once. The sequenced sample consisted of peripheral blood. The origin of the receptors is a man aged 55 to 70 with acute or convalescent COVID-19. Each CDR3 is given with its conserved first and last residue. D genes are given only for firm matches. Only some rows state a clone size, as once, few, many or a class for expanded clones.

v_call	j_call	clone_size	d_call	cdr3_aa	cdr3_nt
TRBV10-3	TRBJ1-3	.	.	CASRTGSSGNTIYF	TGTGCCTCCCGGACTGGTAGCTCTGGAAACACCATATATTTT
TRBV30	TRBJ1-1	.	.	CAWSVFQQSEAFF	TGTGCCTGGAGTGTATTCCAACAAAGTGAAGCTTTCTTT
TRBV19	TRBJ1-5	.	.	CASSMQGNQPQHF	TGTGCCAGTAGTATGCAGGGCAATCAGCCCCAGCATTTT
TRBV7-9	TRBJ1-5	.	TRBD1	CASSFDTTGLRNQPQHF	TGTGCCAGCAGCTTTGACACGACAGGGCTTCGGAATCAGCCCCAGCATTTT
TRBV11-2	TRBJ2-1	.	.	CASSLRVSVDPQFF	TGTGCCAGCAGCTTACGAGTTAGCGTGGACCCCCAGTTCTTC
TRBV13	TRBJ1-2	.	.	CASSWLWGQGPGYTF	TGTGCCAGCAGCTGGCTTTGGGGGCAGGGCCCGGGCTACACCTTC
TRBV18	TRBJ1-1	once	.	CASSPSGGGAAEAFF	TGTGCCAGCTCACCAAGTGGGGGGGGTGCGGCTGAAGCTTTCTTT
TRBV5-1	TRBJ2-5	once	.	CASKRDPKGEETQYF	TGCGCCAGCAAACGGGATCCGAAGGGCGAAGAGACCCAGTACTTC
TRBV6-5	TRBJ1-2	.	.	CASSRTGPGGYTF	TGTGCCAGCAGTCGAACAGGGCCGGGTGGCTACACCTTC
TRBV10-3	TRBJ2-2	.	TRBD2	CAISLTSGGGNHRLGGELFF	TGTGCCATCTCCCTTACTAGCGGGGGGGGAAACCATCGTCTCGGCGGGGAGCTGTTTTTT
TRBV7-9	TRBJ2-7	.	.	CASSPFKGGTSYEQYF	TGTGCCAGCAGCCCATTCAAGGGGGGGACCTCCTACGAGCAGTACTTC
TRBV7-9	TRBJ2-3	.	.	CASSLGNPGTQYF	TGTGCCAGCAGCTTAGGGAACCCAGGGACGCAGTATTTT
TRBV24-1	TRBJ2-3	.	TRBD2	CATSPPGLADYTDTQYF	TGTGCCACCAGTCCACCGGGACTAGCGGACTACACAGATACGCAGTATTTT
TRBV5-1	TRBJ2-2	.	TRBD1	CASSLDRGQFANTGELFF	TGCGCCAGCAGCCTCGACAGGGGGCAATTCGCGAACACCGGGGAGCTGTTTTTT
TRBV6-5	TRBJ1-6	.	.	CASSYSRKDSPLHF	TGTGCCAGCAGTTACTCGAGGAAGGATTCACCCCTCCACTTT
TRBV7-9	TRBJ2-1	.	TRBD2	CASSPVPGTSGYNEQFF	TGTGCCAGCAGCCCCGTCCCCGGGACTAGCGGTTACAATGAGCAGTTCTTC
TRBV19	TRBJ1-5	.	.	CATTPGNQPQHF	TGTGCCACTACCCCTGGCAATCAGCCCCAGCATTTT
TRBV7-9	TRBJ1-3	.	TRBD1	CASSGQGGSGNTIYF	TGTGCCAGCAGTGGACAGGGTGGCTCTGGAAACACCATATATTTT
TRBV9	TRBJ1-4	.	TRBD1	CASSKRDRGYTTNEKLFF	TGTGCCAGCAGCAAGCGGGACAGGGGCTATACAACTAATGAAAAACTGTTTTTT
TRBV2	TRBJ2-7	.	.	CASSEQGSSYEQYF	TGTGCCAGCAGTGAACAGGGGAGCTCCTACGAGCAGTACTTC
TRBV19	TRBJ2-1	.	.	CASSIQLVKYEQFF	TGTGCCAGTAGTATTCAGCTAGTCAAGTATGAGCAGTTCTTC
TRBV7-8	TRBJ1-5	few	.	CASSSRRGGQPQHF	TGTGCCAGCAGCTCACGAAGGGGCGGTCAGCCCCAGCATTTT
TRBV6-5	TRBJ1-5	.	TRBD1	CASIRQGPNQPQHF	TGTGCCAGCATTCGACAGGGTCCGAATCAGCCCCAGCATTTT
TRBV7-3	TRBJ2-2	.	TRBD2	CASSLSAGDTGELFF	TGTGCCAGCAGCTTAAGCGCGGGGGACACCGGGGAGCTGTTTTTT
TRBV11-2	TRBJ1-1	.	TRBD1	CASSNRGNTEAFF	TGTGCCAGCAGCAACAGGGGGAACACTGAAGCTTTCTTT
TRBV6-2/TRBV6-3	TRBJ2-7	.	.	CASSYSIRRGKSYEQYF	TGTGCCAGCAGTTACTCGATTAGGCGGGGAAAGAGCTACGAGCAGTACTTC
TRBV3-1/TRBV3-2	TRBJ2-7	.	.	CASSPWTGSYEQYF	TGTGCCAGCAGCCCATGGACGGGGTCCTACGAGCAGTACTTC